The 22 T cell receptor beta chains presented below share a single source sample, sequenced in a study of long-term antiretroviral therapy in people with HIV (dated by TCRdb to between 2021 and 2023). The immunoSEQ hsTCRB v3.0 assay was used at survey level resolution to sequence the TRB variable region. The table was pulled from immuneACCESS by TCRdb, which kept in-frame rearrangements only. Such tables lose some clones; where checked, under half of the loss comes from unresolved V genes, and the rest has no known cause. This sample holds tens of thousands of clones; about 85% were observed only once. The biggest ten clones account for 7.5% to 10% of the sample. Specimen: unsorted PBMCs, collected 3 years after starting antiretroviral therapy. Every receptor here comes from a man in his forties with HIV.

Concerning this clone itself: One junction end disagrees with the germline gene, perhaps due to a read error. The V and J genes are TRBV2 and TRBJ2-5, with 7 bases aligning to TRBD2. Germline CDR1 and CDR2: SNHLY and FYNNEI. The CDR3 has 14 amino acids. The CDR3 DNA sequence: TGTGCCAGCAGGGGGGGACCGGCGGGAGAGGCCCAGTACTTC. It translates to CASRGGPAGEAQYF.

V gene TRBV19 combines with J gene TRBJ2-1, with D tentatively TRBD1 (5 bases). CDR3 length: 15 residues. Trimming took off 1 base at V and 0 bases at J, with 7 bases between the two ends. Germline CDR1 reads LNHDA; CDR2 reads SQIVND (reference sequence). The chain's CDR3 is CASSIVTASYNEQFF. In DNA, the CDR3 is TGTGCCAGTAGTATAGTGACAGCCTCCTACAATGAGCAGTTCTTC.

V usage is TRBV6-5 and J usage is TRBJ1-1; the D is unclear. Germline CDR1 reads MNHEY; CDR2 reads SVGAGI. This CDR3 spans 13 amino acids. The V end lost 11 bases, the J end lost 5 bases, and 18 bases lay between the germline ends. The CDR3 loop reads CAAGRGLGTEAFF. DNA of the CDR3: TGTGCCGCGGGCCGGGGTTTAGGGACTGAAGCTTTCTTT.

This sequence joins TRBV5-1 and TRBJ2-3; weak D call: TRBD2 (5 bases). The germline gives CDR1 SGHRS, CDR2 YFSETQ. The CDR3 has 16 residues. V gave up 1 base and J gave up 0 bases, with 12 bases separating them. CDR3 DNA: TGCGCCAGCAGCTTGTTGGGGAGTCTCAGCACAGATACGCAGTATTTT. Translating gives CASSLLGSLSTDTQYF.

The rearrangement links TRBV5-6 to TRBJ1-4, with 8 bases fitting TRBD1. Germline lookup yields CDR1 SGHDT and CDR2 YYEEEE. This CDR3 contains 15 residues. V shed 4 bases and J 4 bases; nucleotides not matched to a gene: 6. The CDR3 here is CASSLGQVNNEKLFF. In DNA, the CDR3 is TGTGCCAGCAGCCTGGGACAGGTTAATAATGAAAAACTGTTTTTT. The whole variable domain, filled in from reference TRBV5-6 and TRBJ1-4, reads DAGVTQSPTHLIKTRGQQVTLRCSPKSGHDTVSWYQQALGQGPQFIFQYYEEEERQRGNFPDRFSGHQFPNYSSELNVNALLLGDSALYLCASSLGQVNNEKLFFGSGTQLSVL.

The chain carries TRBV9 and TRBJ1-1; TRBD1 matches at 7 bases. CDR1 is SGDLS and CDR2 is YYNGEE in the germline V gene. The V and J ends lost 4 bases and 1 base, in that order; junction bases with no gene match: 7. The CDR3 has 15 residues. The DNA of the CDR3 is TGTGCCAGCAGCCCGTTACAGGGGCCGAACACTGAAGCTTTCTTT. Translated, it gives CASSPLQGPNTEAFF.

V is TRBV5-6 and J is TRBJ1-1, with a weak D call TRBD1 (6 bases). The germline V gene has CDR1 SGHDT and CDR2 YYEEEE. The CDR3 is 14 amino acids. V lost 4 bases to trimming and J lost 1 base, with 11 bases between them. The CDR3 protein is CASSPGTPNTEAFF. The CDR3 DNA reads as TGTGCCAGCAGCCCCGGGACACCGAACACTGAAGCTTTCTTT.

The J gene is TRBJ1-5, the V gene TRBV7-9, with D hard to call. The CDR3 totals 14 residues. Germline CDR1 reads SEHNR; CDR2 reads FQNEAQ (reference sequence). V lost 1 base and J lost 1, with 5 bases in between. The CDR3 region has the DNA TGTGCCAGCAGCTTAGGAGACAGCAATCAGCCCCAGCATTTT. Its translation is CASSLGDSNQPQHF.

The chain has TRBV30 and TRBJ1-5; D is undetermined. Trimming shortened V by 0 bases and J by 6 bases, and 9 bases separated the two germline ends. This CDR3 is 13 amino acids long. Germline V CDR1 and CDR2: GTSNPN, SVGIG (reference sequence). CDR3 coding DNA: TGTGCCTGGAGTGTGGGTCTCCTTCAGCCCCAGCATTTT. This gives the protein CAWSVGLLQPQHF.

This clone was observed once. The chain combines TRBV9 with TRBJ2-2; D is perhaps TRBD1 (6 bases). The V end was cut by 5 bases, the J end by 0 bases, with 14 bases between. Germline CDR1 SGDLS, CDR2 YYNGEE. The CDR3 runs to 16 residues. CDR3 sequence reads: CASRSSGHPNTGELFF. CDR3 bases: TGTGCCAGCAGGTCCTCGGGACACCCGAACACCGGGGAGCTGTTTTTT.

CDR3 protein: CASSYRQENNSPLHF. The DNA for the CDR3 is TGTGCCAGCAGTTACCGACAAGAAAATAATTCACCCCTCCACTTT. The V gene is TRBV6-5, the J gene TRBJ1-6; the D is unclear. V was clipped by 2 bases and J by 5 bases, with 10 bases between them. The CDR3 loop spans 15 amino acids. The germline CDR1 and CDR2 sequences are MNHEY and SVGAGI.

The chain employs TRBV11-2 and TRBJ1-2; no reliable D call. V was clipped by 5 bases and J by 7 bases, with 11 bases between them. Germline CDR1 SGHAT, CDR2 FQNNGV. This CDR3 has 12 residues. The CDR3 loop reads CASSGVRGGYTF. As DNA, the CDR3 is TGTGCCAGCAGCGGAGTTCGGGGTGGCTACACCTTC.

The V gene is TRBV19, the J gene TRBJ1-1; 12 positions agree with TRBD1. Trimming at V came to 6 bases and at J to 3 bases, leaving 5 bases not matched to a gene. Germline loops: CDR1 LNHDA, CDR2 SQIVND (reference sequence). The CDR3 runs 15 residues. In nucleotides, the CDR3 is TGTGCCAGTAGGGGGACAGGGGGCGCGGACACTGAAGCTTTCTTT. Translated: CASRGTGGADTEAFF.

In this sample, this clone turned up once. The chain recombines TRBV2 with TRBJ2-1; 15 bases match TRBD2. V lost 6 bases, J lost 9 bases, and 6 bases stayed unmatched. The CDR3 has 15 amino acids. The V gene's germline CDR1 is SNHLY and CDR2 FYNNEI. CDR3 region: CASRPGLAGGTEQFF. CDR3 nucleotide sequence: TGTGCCAGCAGACCGGGACTAGCGGGAGGAACTGAGCAGTTCTTC. The full variable domain, with the rest looked up from reference TRBV2 and TRBJ2-1, is EPEVTQTPSHQVTQMGQEVILRCVPISNHLYFYWYRQILGQKVEFLVSFYNNEISEKSEIFDDQFSVERPDGSNFTLKIRSTKLEDSAMYFCASRPGLAGGTEQFFGPGTRLTVL.

The chain has TRBV6-5 and TRBJ1-5, with 7 bases fitting TRBD1. Per the germline V gene, CDR1 is MNHEY and CDR2 is SVGAGI. The CDR3 has 15 residues. The ends lost 6 bases at V and 3 bases at J; junction bases unmatched: 8. The CDR3 loop is CASSLSGTDNQPQHF. CDR3 sequence (DNA): TGTGCCAGCAGCCTGAGTGGGACAGACAATCAGCCCCAGCATTTT.

CDR3 sequence (DNA): TGTGCCAGCAGCCCACGACAGGGGGCTGGTTCACCCCTCCACTTT. Its protein is CASSPRQGAGSPLHF. V and J are TRBV13 and TRBJ1-6; the match to TRBD1 covers 10 bases. The length of the CDR3 is 15 residues. Germline V lookup: CDR1 PRHDT, CDR2 FYEKMQ (reference sequence). The V gene end was trimmed by 5 bases and the J gene end by 9 bases; junction bases not matched to a gene: 7.

There are a few counts of this clone. The chain recombines TRBV2 with TRBJ1-6; D may be TRBD1 (6 bases). The V end was cut by 10 bases, the J end by 10 bases, with 17 bases between. The CDR3 covers 13 residues. Germline loops: CDR1 SNHLY, CDR2 FYNNEI. CDR3 amino acids: CATHQGLGSPLHF. The CDR3 DNA reads as TGTGCCACCCATCAGGGGCTGGGATCACCCCTCCACTTT.

The V call is TRBV7-8, the J call TRBJ2-2; D is possibly TRBD1 (6 bases). The ends were cut back, 4 bases at V and 8 bases at J, with 11 bases in the middle. This CDR3 region has 13 residues. Germline CDR1 and CDR2: SGHVS and FQNEAQ. The CDR3 sequence is CASSYDRMGELFF. The CDR3 nucleotides are TGTGCCAGCAGCTACGACAGGATGGGGGAGCTGTTTTTT.

This chain links TRBV5-8 with TRBJ1-1; 7 bases match TRBD1. The germline gives CDR1 SGHTS, CDR2 YDEGEE. J lost 0 bases, V lost 4 bases, and 12 bases had no gene match. The CDR3 loop spans 17 amino acids. The CDR3 loop is CASSRRQGRHMNTEAFF. CDR3 DNA sequence: TGTGCCAGCAGCCGCAGACAGGGACGACACATGAACACTGAAGCTTTCTTT.

The V call is TRBV4-1, the J call TRBJ1-5; TRBD1 might be the D (5 bases). V lost 5 bases to trimming and J lost 0 bases, with 11 bases between them. This CDR3 has 15 amino acids. Germline CDR1 and CDR2: MGHRA and YSYEKL. In DNA, the CDR3 is TGCGCCAGCAGCTCGGGGCATTTTAGCAATCAGCCCCAGCATTTT. It is translated as CASSSGHFSNQPQHF.

The V gene is TRBV12-5, the J gene TRBJ2-5; D is perhaps TRBD1 (5 bases). Germline CDR1 and CDR2: LGHNT and FRNRAP. The CDR3 spans 17 residues. V lost 2 bases and J 7 bases, leaving 23 bases between the germline ends. CDR3 amino acids: CASGLPIAGKGSWTQYF. DNA for the CDR3: TGTGCTAGTGGTTTGCCGATCGCAGGGAAGGGTTCGTGGACCCAGTACTTC.

Concerning this clone: At one end the junction does not follow the germline gene, possibly because of a read error. The chain has TRBV6-1 and TRBJ1-5, with D perhaps TRBD1 (5 bases). CDR1 is MNHNS and CDR2 is SASEGT in the germline V gene. The CDR3 is made up of 13 amino acids. The CDR3 DNA is TGTGCCAGCGCGGACATTAGCAATCAGCCCCGGCATTTT. This gives the protein CASADISNQPRHF.